The 23 T cell receptor beta chains below come from one sample, sequenced in a study of shared T cell receptors in the human thymus. Sequencing was performed with immunoSEQ multiplex PCR; in TCRdb, only in-frame clones are kept and a portion is missing. The sample lists about 380,000 clones, 95% seen once, with approximately 0.02% in the top ten. The sequencing input was thymocytes. These receptors all stem from a human donor.

CDR3 coding DNA: TGTGCCAGCAGCCAAGATCAGGCACTAGCGGGAGTAGGGGAGACCCAGTACTTC. The encoded protein is CASSQDQALAGVGETQYF. This chain links TRBV14 with TRBJ2-5; 11 nucleotides agree with TRBD2. This CDR3 comprises 18 residues. After removal of 0 bases from V and 5 bases from J, the junction contained 11 bases not matched to a gene. Germline V gene data show CDR1 as SGHDN and CDR2 as FVKESK.

The V gene is TRBV7-2, the J gene TRBJ2-2; 10 nucleotides match TRBD2. CDR3 length: 19 residues. V trimming: 1 base; J trimming: 2 bases; junction bases outside the gene matches: 10. Germline V gives CDR1 SGHTA, CDR2 FQGNSA. CDR3 nucleotide sequence: TGTGCCAGCAGCTTAGGTACTCTAGCGGGAGCGATCAACACCGGGGAGCTGTTTTTT. As protein: CASSLGTLAGAINTGELFF.

The J gene is TRBJ2-1, the V gene TRBV19; 10 nucleotides line up with TRBD2. V shed 6 bases, J shed 0 bases, and the junction held 26 bases outside the gene matches. The V gene's germline CDR1 is LNHDA and CDR2 SQIVND (reference sequence). The CDR3 runs 23 residues. In DNA form, the CDR3 reads TGTGCCAGTAGCCCAGGTAGGGACAGCGGACTAGCGGAGCCTCCAAGCTCCTACAATGAGCAGTTCTTC. Its protein product is CASSPGRDSGLAEPPSSYNEQFF.

This chain uses TRBV28 with TRBJ2-5; possible D gene TRBD1, 6 bases. This CDR3 comprises 16 residues. With 0 bases removed from V and 3 bases from J, the gap between germline ends came to 14 bases. Germline loops: CDR1 MDHEN, CDR2 SYDVKM. The CDR3 coding sequence is TGTGCCAGCAGTTTATGGGTCACAGGGCGTGAAGAGACCCAGTACTTC. Protein: CASSLWVTGREETQYF.

V gene TRBV5-6 combines with J gene TRBJ2-5, with 7 bases that match TRBD2. The germline V gene encodes CDR1 SGHDT and CDR2 YYEEEE. The CDR3 totals 13 residues. The V gene end was trimmed by 5 bases and the J gene end by 6 bases; junction bases not matched to a gene: 7. DNA for the CDR3: TGTGCCAGCAGGGGGAGGGCGTTAAAGACCCAGTACTTC. Protein: CASRGRALKTQYF.

This clone was counted once. The chain employs TRBV16 and TRBJ1-4; the D gene is possibly TRBD1 (6 bases). V was cut by 1 base and J by 6 bases, with 15 bases left in between. The CDR3 is 16 amino acids. Germline V gives CDR1 KGHSY, CDR2 FQNENV. The CDR3 sequence: CASSQWFPGADEKLFF. In nucleotides, the CDR3 is TGTGCCAGCAGCCAATGGTTCCCAGGGGCAGATGAAAAACTGTTTTTT.

The chain carries TRBV5-6 and TRBJ2-3, with D possibly being TRBD1 (6 bases). Trimming cost V 4 bases and J 7 bases, with 25 bases left between them. The germline V gene encodes CDR1 SGHDT and CDR2 YYEEEE. The CDR3 contains 17 residues. The CDR3 protein is CASSLIQGRRLAYTQYF. The CDR3 bases are TGTGCCAGCAGCCTAATACAGGGCCGGAGGTTGGCGTATACGCAGTATTTT. Drawing the rest from reference TRBV5-6 and TRBJ2-3, the complete variable domain is DAGVTQSPTHLIKTRGQQVTLRCSPKSGHDTVSWYQQALGQGPQFIFQYYEEEERQRGNFPDRFSGHQFPNYSSELNVNALLLGDSALYLCASSLIQGRRLAYTQYFGPGTRLTVL.

The chain uses TRBV4-2 and TRBJ2-3; D remains unclear. CDR1 and CDR2 (germline): LGHNA, YNFKEQ. The CDR3 is made up of 21 amino acids. V lost 3 bases and J lost 2, with 30 bases in between. The CDR3 DNA sequence: TGTGCCAGCAGCCAGGGTTATCGGAATCATCGTCAGCGACCCTACACAGATACGCAGTATTTT. This translates into CASSQGYRNHRQRPYTDTQYF.

A single count supports this clone. This chain connects TRBV27 to TRBJ2-1; the D is unclear. CDR1 and CDR2 (germline): MNHEY, SMNVEV (reference sequence). The V gene lost 5 bases and the J gene lost 0 bases, with 14 bases spanning the gap. The CDR3 is 16 residues long. The CDR3, as DNA: TGTGCCAGCAGTCACTACCCGGAATACTCCTACAATGAGCAGTTCTTC. Encoded protein: CASSHYPEYSYNEQFF.

The chain couples TRBV15 to TRBJ2-3; D is undetermined. The CDR3 spans 13 residues. Germline V CDR1 and CDR2: LNHNV, YYDKDF (reference sequence). V dropped 7 bases and J dropped 4 bases, with 12 bases sitting between them. The DNA of the CDR3 is TGTGCCACCACAGTGAGTTTACCAGATACGCAGTATTTT. The encoded protein is CATTVSLPDTQYF.

This sequence joins TRBV27 and TRBJ2-7; D perhaps matches TRBD1 (5 bases). V shed 5 bases and J shed 0 bases, with 38 bases lying between them. The CDR3 length is 23 residues. CDR1 and CDR2 from the germline V gene are MNHEY and SMNVEV (reference sequence). The CDR3 is CASSPQVPWGKNPQGWSSYEQYF. The DNA for the CDR3 is TGTGCCAGCAGTCCCCAAGTCCCTTGGGGAAAAAACCCGCAGGGATGGTCCTCCTACGAGCAGTACTTC.

This clone was counted a single time. This chain links TRBV29-1 with TRBJ1-2; the match to TRBD1 covers 7 bases. This CDR3 comprises 10 residues. Germline V gene data show CDR1 as SQVTM and CDR2 as ANQGSEA. J was trimmed by 8 bases and V by 6 bases; bases with no gene match: 3. CDR3 bases: TGCAGCGTGGGACAGAACGGCTACACCTTC. Translating it yields CSVGQNGYTF.

The gene calls are TRBV5-6 and TRBJ1-1, with D possibly TRBD1 on 6 matching bases. This CDR3 is 14 amino acids long. Per germline, CDR1 SGHDT and CDR2 YYEEEE. V was shortened by 4 bases and J by 5 bases, with 15 bases between the two germline ends. CDR3 sequence reads: CASSLRGGRTEAFF. The CDR3 coding sequence is TGTGCCAGCAGCCTGAGAGGGGGACGGACTGAAGCTTTCTTT.

The chain carries TRBV5-1 and TRBJ2-5; no firm D call. V shed 6 bases and J shed 4 bases, with 10 bases lying between them. The germline V gene encodes CDR1 SGHRS and CDR2 YFSETQ. CDR3 size: 12 residues. The CDR3 DNA follows: TGCGCCAGCACCGATTCTAGAGAGACCCAGTACTTC. This sequence encodes CASTDSRETQYF.

CDR3 loop: CAISGTSGRGPQVEQFF. Here the CDR3 DNA reads TGTGCCATCAGTGGGACTAGCGGGAGGGGACCACAAGTTGAGCAGTTCTTC. The chain is built from TRBV10-3 and TRBJ2-1; 15 bases map to TRBD2. The CDR3 sequence is 17 residues long. The ends lost 4 bases at V and 9 bases at J; junction bases unmatched: 10. Germline CDR1 ENHRY, CDR2 SYGVKD.

The chain is built from TRBV10-1 and TRBJ2-7; 8 bases are a match to TRBD2. In germline, CDR1 is WNHNN, CDR2 SYGVQD (reference sequence). This CDR3 has 15 amino acids. The V gene end was trimmed by 1 base and the J gene end by 0 bases; junction bases not matched to a gene: 2. The CDR3 nucleotides are TGCGCCAGCAGTGAGTTAAGCGGGAGCTCCTACGAGCAGTACTTC. It yields the protein CASSELSGSSYEQYF.

This rearrangement joins TRBV29-1 to TRBJ2-1; D uncertain. Trimming took off 6 bases at V and 12 bases at J, with 12 bases between the two ends. This CDR3 is 10 amino acids long. Germline CDR1 and CDR2: SQVTM and ANQGSEA. The CDR3: CSVADFWQFF. DNA for the CDR3: TGCAGCGTCGCCGATTTTTGGCAGTTCTTC.

V usage is TRBV27 and J usage is TRBJ2-1; perhaps TRBD2 as D (8 bases). Germline V lookup: CDR1 MNHEY, CDR2 SMNVEV (reference sequence). V dropped 2 bases and J dropped 0 bases, with 26 bases sitting between them. CDR3 length equals 21 residues. The CDR3 DNA follows: TGTGCCAGCAGTTTAGGCCAGGGGGTTAGAACGGGAGGGGCCTCCTACAATGAGCAGTTCTTC. This sequence encodes CASSLGQGVRTGGASYNEQFF.

The chain couples TRBV4-1 to TRBJ2-2, with a tentative D call TRBD2 (7 bases). The CDR3 sequence is 16 residues long. The germline V gene has CDR1 MGHRA and CDR2 YSYEKL. V lost 3 bases and J 4 bases, leaving 15 bases between the germline ends. This CDR3 reads CASSHFYREGTGELFF. CDR3 DNA sequence: TGCGCCAGCAGCCATTTTTACAGGGAGGGCACCGGGGAGCTGTTTTTT.

The chain recombines TRBV7-2 with TRBJ2-7; D is unresolved. This CDR3 contains 10 residues. V dropped 5 bases and J dropped 3 bases, with 2 bases sitting between them. Germline lookup yields CDR1 SGHTA and CDR2 FQGNSA. DNA for the CDR3: TGTGCCAGCAGCAACTACGAGCAGTACTTC. Protein sequence: CASSNYEQYF.

The chain is built from TRBV25-1 and TRBJ2-7; either TRBD1 or TRBD2 may fit D (5 bases each). Germline V gene data show CDR1 as MGHDK and CDR2 as SYGVNS. CDR3 size: 11 residues. V shed 5 bases and J shed 7 bases, with 9 bases lying between them. This CDR3 is CASSQRGEQYF. The CDR3 DNA sequence: TGTGCCAGCAGTCAGAGGGGTGAGCAGTACTTC.

CDR3: CASSWWDNEQYF. CDR3 nucleotide sequence: TGTGCCAGCTCCTGGTGGGACAACGAGCAGTACTTC. The genes are TRBV2 and TRBJ2-7; possibly TRBD1 for D (6 bases). The V gene's germline CDR1 is SNHLY and CDR2 FYNNEI. CDR3 length equals 12 residues. The V end was cut by 8 bases, the J end by 5 bases, with 13 bases between.

The V gene is TRBV10-1, the J gene TRBJ2-1; 11 nucleotides line up with TRBD2. This CDR3 region has 17 residues. V lost 5 bases and J lost 6; bases outside the gene matches: 12. From germline, CDR1 is WNHNN and CDR2 SYGVQD (reference sequence). The CDR3 loop is CASSSRMTSGISNEQFF. The CDR3 nucleotides are TGCGCCAGCAGTTCCCGGATGACTAGCGGGATTTCCAATGAGCAGTTCTTC.